These 18 T cell receptor beta chains originate from one sample sequenced in a study of T cells in pancreatic ductal adenocarcinoma. The assay was immunoSEQ multiplex PCR, and TCRdb's table has in-frame clones only and misses some. The data show over 7,500 clones, under 90% seen once. Selected pancreatic ductal adenocarcinoma patients had undergone surgery without neoadjuvant therapy. Sequenced material: PBMCs. The receptors here all came from a human donor with pancreatic ductal adenocarcinoma.

This rearrangement joins TRBV10-2 to TRBJ2-5; 11 bases align to TRBD2. J gave up 1 base and V 3 bases, and 4 bases lay outside the gene matches. There are 16 residues in the CDR3. Germline lookup yields CDR1 WSHSY and CDR2 SAAADI. The CDR3 protein is CASSDVSGRAQETQYF. In DNA, the CDR3 is TGCGCCAGCAGTGACGTTAGCGGGAGGGCCCAAGAGACCCAGTACTTC.

DNA of the CDR3: TGTGCCAGTAGTATAGATCTTCAGCCCCAGCATTTT. Translating it yields CASSIDLQPQHF. The chain combines TRBV19 with TRBJ1-5; D gene ambiguous. Germline V gives CDR1 LNHDA, CDR2 SQIVND (reference sequence). CDR3 length equals 12 residues. With 0 bases removed from V and 6 bases from J, the gap between germline ends came to 3 bases.

The chain uses TRBV7-8 and TRBJ1-2, with 7 bases lining up with TRBD1. The CDR3 has 15 residues. CDR1 is SGHVS, CDR2 FQNEAQ, per germline. V lost 4 bases to trimming and J lost 8 bases; unmatched junction nucleotides: 13. The CDR3, as DNA: TGTGCCAGCAGCTCTGGGACAGCCCAACTGGGGGGCTACACCTTC. This encodes CASSSGTAQLGGYTF.

The chain has TRBV30 and TRBJ1-5; D unresolved. V was shortened by 4 bases and J by 7 bases, with 17 bases between the two germline ends. Per germline, CDR1 GTSNPN and CDR2 SVGIG (reference sequence). This CDR3 is 14 amino acids long. CDR3: CAWTLMGSGQPQHF. CDR3 bases: TGTGCCTGGACCTTAATGGGTTCGGGACAGCCCCAGCATTTT.

The rearrangement links TRBV29-1 to TRBJ1-1, with TRBD1 matching over 8 bases. The ends lost 5 bases at V and 3 bases at J; junction bases unmatched: 8. In germline, CDR1 is SQVTM, CDR2 ANQGSEA. The CDR3 sequence is 14 residues long. This CDR3 is CSVSGQAYDTEAFF. CDR3 in DNA: TGCAGCGTTTCGGGACAGGCGTACGACACTGAAGCTTTCTTT.

V and J are TRBV2 and TRBJ1-5; possible D gene TRBD1, 6 bases. This CDR3 region has 14 residues. The germline gives CDR1 SNHLY, CDR2 FYNNEI. The V gene lost 6 bases and the J gene lost 7 bases, with 16 bases spanning the gap. CDR3 residues: CASRGHGANQPQHF. The CDR3 DNA is TGTGCCAGCAGGGGACATGGGGCCAACCAGCCCCAGCATTTT.

This chain joins TRBV28 and TRBJ2-4; D uncertain. Trimming shortened V by 5 bases and J by 1 base, and 15 bases separated the two germline ends. Germline-derived CDR1 and CDR2 are MDHEN and SYDVKM. This CDR3 has 16 amino acids. The CDR3 protein is CASSPPLHGAKNIQYF. The CDR3, as DNA: TGTGCCAGCAGTCCCCCTTTGCACGGGGCCAAAAACATTCAGTACTTC.

V usage is TRBV7-9 and J usage is TRBJ1-3; tentative D call: TRBD1 (5 bases). Germline assignment: CDR1 SEHNR and CDR2 FQNEAQ (reference sequence). There are 16 residues in the CDR3. V lost 5 bases to trimming and J lost 3 bases, with 17 bases between them. CDR3: CASSPEGVTYGNTIYF. In DNA form, the CDR3 reads TGTGCCAGCAGCCCCGAAGGGGTTACCTATGGAAACACCATATATTTT.

The V and J genes are TRBV13 and TRBJ2-5; the match to TRBD1 covers 8 bases. The germline CDR1 and CDR2 sequences are PRHDT and FYEKMQ (reference sequence). Trimming took 4 bases from V and 4 from J; bases not matched to a gene: 11. This CDR3 is built from 16 residues. Here the CDR3 reads CASSSRTGLIGETQYF. CDR3 nucleotides: TGTGCCAGCAGCTCTCGGACAGGGTTAATCGGAGAGACCCAGTACTTC.

This CDR3 is CASSFRDSLSGANVLTF. In nucleotides, the CDR3 is TGTGCCAGCAGCTTCCGGGACAGCCTCTCTGGGGCCAACGTCCTGACTTTC. The chain has TRBV7-3 and TRBJ2-6; 7 nucleotides line up with TRBD1. Germline V gene lookup returns CDR1 SGHTA and CDR2 FQGTGA. This CDR3 comprises 17 residues. Trimming cost V 3 bases and J 0 bases; bases outside gene matches: 5.

The V call is TRBV7-2, the J call TRBJ1-1; D is perhaps TRBD1 (5 bases). The CDR3 runs 13 residues. The germline V gene encodes CDR1 SGHTA and CDR2 FQGNSA. V was pared by 4 bases and J by 5 bases, with 11 bases between. The CDR3 nucleotides read TGTGCCAGCAGCTCAGGGAGGGGAACTGAAGCTTTCTTT. It codes for CASSSGRGTEAFF.

This clone appeared a single time. The genes are TRBV5-4 and TRBJ2-2; 9 bases match TRBD1. Trimming cost V 3 bases and J 6 bases; bases outside gene matches: 6. The CDR3 loop spans 15 amino acids. The germline V gene has CDR1 SGHNT and CDR2 YYREEE (reference sequence). In DNA form, the CDR3 reads TGTGCCAGCAGCTCCGGGACAGGGAATCCCGGGGAGCTGTTTTTT. This codes for CASSSGTGNPGELFF.

The chain couples TRBV28 to TRBJ1-5, with D possibly matching TRBD1 (6 bases). V lost 6 bases and J lost 2, with 11 bases in between. Germline-derived CDR1 and CDR2 are MDHEN and SYDVKM. The CDR3 totals 14 residues. This chain's CDR3 is CASRLQGGNQPQHF. DNA of the CDR3: TGTGCCAGCAGGCTACAGGGAGGCAATCAGCCCCAGCATTTT. The full variable domain, with the rest looked up from reference TRBV28 and TRBJ1-5, is DVKVTQSSRYLVKRTGEKVFLECVQDMDHENMFWYRQDPGLGLRLIYFSYDVKMKEKGDIPEGYSVSREKKERFSLILESASTNQTSMYLCASRLQGGNQPQHFGDGTRLSIL.

Here the CDR3 reads CASGQGLYSNQPQHF. Written as DNA, the CDR3 is TGTGCCAGCGGACAGGGCCTTTATAGCAATCAGCCCCAGCATTTT. The chain joins TRBV19 to TRBJ1-5; the match to TRBD1 covers 8 bases. V dropped 9 bases and J dropped 0; count of bases not matched to a gene: 7. Looked up from germline, CDR1 is LNHDA and CDR2 is SQIVND (reference sequence). The CDR3 has 15 amino acids.

This chain connects TRBV5-4 to TRBJ2-1; 9 bases are shared with TRBD2. With V trimmed by 0 bases and J by 5 bases, 0 bases remained unmatched. Germline V gene sequence: CDR1 SGHNT, CDR2 YYREEE (reference sequence). The CDR3 length is 14 residues. CDR3 nucleotides: TGTGCCAGCAGCTTGGGCGGGGGGGACAATGAGCAGTTCTTC. This codes for CASSLGGGDNEQFF.

A note on this clone: At one of its ends the junction is not consistent with the germline gene, which may arise from a read error. The chain recombines TRBV27 with TRBJ2-7; the match to TRBD2 covers 7 bases. The germline V gene encodes CDR1 MNHEY and CDR2 SMNVEV (reference sequence). The CDR3 sequence is 13 residues long. The CDR3 loop reads CASSSVLGSGKDF. CDR3 bases: TGTGCCAGCAGTTCCGTCCTGGGGAGCGGGAAGGACTTC.

The chain links TRBV29-1 to TRBJ2-1, with 9 bases matching TRBD1. The CDR3 is 15 residues long. The germline gives CDR1 SQVTM, CDR2 ANQGSEA. Unmatched junction bases numbered 9, after V lost 2 bases and J lost 7 bases. The CDR3 DNA reads TGCAGCGTTGAAAGGGGGGACAGGGCTGGTAATGAGCAGTTCTTC. This encodes CSVERGDRAGNEQFF.

CDR3 residues: CASRLAGTYEQYF. The CDR3 DNA sequence: TGTGCCAGCAGACTAGCGGGAACCTACGAGCAGTACTTC. The chain carries TRBV7-2 and TRBJ2-7; 10 nucleotides agree with TRBD2. The CDR3 runs 13 residues. The trim removed 6 bases at V and 2 bases at J, leaving 1 base unmatched. CDR1 and CDR2 from the germline V gene are SGHTA and FQGNSA.